This T cell receptor beta chain was captured in a study of blood T cell repertoires in COVID-19. Across the study: Sites in the United States, Italy and Spain provided acute and convalescent COVID-19 samples. The analysed material was cDNA or gDNA that came from T cells, B-cell-depleted T cells, or PBMCs.

Per the study methods: Amplification of reference gene primers provided the estimated nucleated cell counts. The protocol was immunoSEQ multiplex PCR, while the TCRdb copy is restricted to in-frame clones and leaves out a portion. The D gene and trimming were derived from the DNA, and the V and J assignments and clone size from that table. The data show 390,000 or so clones, roughly 90% seen once. V dropped 5 bases and J dropped 1; count of bases not matched to a gene: 6. This CDR3 is 17 amino acids long. The germline gives CDR1 MNHEY, CDR2 SMNVEV (reference sequence). Seattle patients were enrolled while actively infected and followed longitudinally.

Sequencing was carried out using peripheral blood. The TCR sequence derives from a woman in her twenties or thirties with COVID-19, enrolled during active disease. The genes are TRBV27 and TRBJ2-6, with 9 bases lining up with TRBD1. The CDR3 region has the DNA TGTGCCAGCAGTGCCCCCGGGACAGGGTCTGGGGCCAACGTCCTGACTTTC. The encoded protein is CASSAPGTGSGANVLTF.